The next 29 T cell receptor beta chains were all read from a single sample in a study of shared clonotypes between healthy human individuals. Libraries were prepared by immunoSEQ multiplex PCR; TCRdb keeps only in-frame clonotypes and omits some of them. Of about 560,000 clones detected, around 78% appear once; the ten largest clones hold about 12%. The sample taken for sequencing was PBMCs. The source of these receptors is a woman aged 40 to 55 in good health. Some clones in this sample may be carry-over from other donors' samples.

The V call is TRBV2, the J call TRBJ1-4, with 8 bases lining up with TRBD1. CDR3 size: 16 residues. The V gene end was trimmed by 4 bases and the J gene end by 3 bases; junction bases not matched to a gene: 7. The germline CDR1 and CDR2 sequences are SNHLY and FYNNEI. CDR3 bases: TGTGCCAGCAGTGCACGCACAGGGGGGGCTAATGAAAAACTGTTTTTT. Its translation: CASSARTGGANEKLFF.

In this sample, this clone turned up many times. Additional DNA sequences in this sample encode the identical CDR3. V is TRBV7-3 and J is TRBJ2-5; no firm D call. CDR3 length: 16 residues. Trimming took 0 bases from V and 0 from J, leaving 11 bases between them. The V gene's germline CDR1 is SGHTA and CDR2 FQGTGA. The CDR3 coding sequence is TGTGCCAGCAGCTTAACCGGGCGGCGGAACCAAGAGACCCAGTACTTC. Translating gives CASSLTGRRNQETQYF.

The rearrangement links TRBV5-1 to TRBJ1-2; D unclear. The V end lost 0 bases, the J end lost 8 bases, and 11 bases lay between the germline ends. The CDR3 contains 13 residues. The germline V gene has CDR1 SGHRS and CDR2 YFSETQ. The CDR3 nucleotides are TGCGCCAGCAGCTTGGGAACAGTGGTGGGCTACACCTTC. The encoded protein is CASSLGTVVGYTF.

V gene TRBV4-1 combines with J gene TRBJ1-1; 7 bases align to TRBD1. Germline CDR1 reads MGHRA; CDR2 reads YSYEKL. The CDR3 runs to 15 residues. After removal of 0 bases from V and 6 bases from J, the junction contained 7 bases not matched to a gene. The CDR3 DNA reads TGCGCCAGCAGCCAAGAGCCAGGGGGTCTTCCTGAAGCTTTCTTT. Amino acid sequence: CASSQEPGGLPEAFF.

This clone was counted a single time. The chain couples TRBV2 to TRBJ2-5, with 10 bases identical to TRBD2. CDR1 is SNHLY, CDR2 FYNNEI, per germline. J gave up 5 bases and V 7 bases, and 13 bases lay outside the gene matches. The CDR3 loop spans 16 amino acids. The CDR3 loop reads CASTPTRTSGGETQYF. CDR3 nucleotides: TGTGCCAGCACTCCAACCAGGACTAGCGGCGGGGAGACCCAGTACTTC.

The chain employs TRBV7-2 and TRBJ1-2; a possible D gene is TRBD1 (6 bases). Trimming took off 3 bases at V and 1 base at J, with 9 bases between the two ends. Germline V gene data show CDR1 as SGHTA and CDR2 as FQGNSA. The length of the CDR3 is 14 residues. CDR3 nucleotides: TGTGCCAGCAGCTTCAGGGGACTTAACTATGGCTACACCTTC. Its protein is CASSFRGLNYGYTF.

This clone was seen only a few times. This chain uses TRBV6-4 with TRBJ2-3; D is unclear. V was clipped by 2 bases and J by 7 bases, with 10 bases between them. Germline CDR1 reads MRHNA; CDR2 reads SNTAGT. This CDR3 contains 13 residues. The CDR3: CASSDGLGYTQYF. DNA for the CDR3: TGTGCCAGCAGTGACGGTCTGGGGTATACGCAGTATTTT.

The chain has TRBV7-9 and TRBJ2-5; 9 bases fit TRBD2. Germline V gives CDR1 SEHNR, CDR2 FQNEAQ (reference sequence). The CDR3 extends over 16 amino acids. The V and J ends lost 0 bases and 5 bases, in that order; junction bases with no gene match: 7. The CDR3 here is CASSLALAGFWETQYF. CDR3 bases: TGTGCCAGCAGCTTAGCGCTAGCGGGATTTTGGGAGACCCAGTACTTC. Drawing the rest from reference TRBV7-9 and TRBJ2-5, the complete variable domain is DTGVSQNPRHKITKRGQNVTFRCDPISEHNRLYWYRQTLGQGPEFLTYFQNEAQLEKSRLLSDRFSAERPKGSFSTLEIQRTEQGDSAMYLCASSLALAGFWETQYFGPGTRLLVL.

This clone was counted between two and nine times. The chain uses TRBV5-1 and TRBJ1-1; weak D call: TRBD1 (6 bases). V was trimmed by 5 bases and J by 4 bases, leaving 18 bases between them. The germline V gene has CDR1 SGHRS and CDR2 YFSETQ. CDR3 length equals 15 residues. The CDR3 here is CASSLNPGGGTEAFF. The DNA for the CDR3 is TGCGCCAGCAGTCTCAACCCCGGGGGCGGCACTGAAGCTTTCTTT.

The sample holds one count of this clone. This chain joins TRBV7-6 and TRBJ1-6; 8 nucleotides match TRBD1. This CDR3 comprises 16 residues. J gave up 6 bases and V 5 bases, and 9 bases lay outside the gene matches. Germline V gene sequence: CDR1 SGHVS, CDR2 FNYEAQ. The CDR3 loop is CASSPRQGKGNSPLHF. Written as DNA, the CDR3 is TGTGCCAGCAGCCCGCGACAGGGGAAGGGTAATTCACCCCTCCACTTT.

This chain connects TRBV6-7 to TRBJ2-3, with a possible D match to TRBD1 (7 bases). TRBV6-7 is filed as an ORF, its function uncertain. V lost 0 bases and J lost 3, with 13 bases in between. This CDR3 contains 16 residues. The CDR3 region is CASSYSSRGVTDTQYF. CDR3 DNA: TGTGCCAGCAGTTACTCGTCCAGGGGGGTGACAGATACGCAGTATTTT.

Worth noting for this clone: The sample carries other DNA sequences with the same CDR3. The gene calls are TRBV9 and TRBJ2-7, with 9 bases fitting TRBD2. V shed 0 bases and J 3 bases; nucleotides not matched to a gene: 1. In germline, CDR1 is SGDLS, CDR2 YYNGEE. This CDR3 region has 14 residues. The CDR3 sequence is CASSVDSGSYEQYF. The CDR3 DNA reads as TGTGCCAGCAGCGTAGATAGCGGGAGCTACGAGCAGTACTTC.

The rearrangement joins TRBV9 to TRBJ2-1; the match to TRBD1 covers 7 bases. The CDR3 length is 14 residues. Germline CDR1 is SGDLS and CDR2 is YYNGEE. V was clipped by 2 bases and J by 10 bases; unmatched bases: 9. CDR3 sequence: CASSVRGGQWEQFF. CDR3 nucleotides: TGTGCCAGCAGCGTTCGTGGGGGACAGTGGGAGCAGTTCTTC. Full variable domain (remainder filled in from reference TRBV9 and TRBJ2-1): DSGVTQTPKHLITATGQRVTLRCSPRSGDLSVYWYQQSLDQGLQFLIQYYNGEERAKGNILERFSAQQFPDLHSELNLSSLELGDSALYFCASSVRGGQWEQFFGPGTRLTVL.

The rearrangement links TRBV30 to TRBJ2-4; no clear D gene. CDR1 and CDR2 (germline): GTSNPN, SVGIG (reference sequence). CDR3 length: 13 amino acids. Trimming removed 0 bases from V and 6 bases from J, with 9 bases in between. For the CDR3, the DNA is TGTGCCTGGAGTGTCGGAGTCGGAAACATTCAGTACTTC. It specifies CAWSVGVGNIQYF.

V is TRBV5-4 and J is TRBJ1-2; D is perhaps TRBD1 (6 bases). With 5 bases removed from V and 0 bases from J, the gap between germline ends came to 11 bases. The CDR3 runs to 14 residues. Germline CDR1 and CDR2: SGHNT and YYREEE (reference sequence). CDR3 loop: CASRPDRSNYGYTF. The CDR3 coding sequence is TGTGCCAGCAGGCCAGACAGGTCTAACTATGGCTACACCTTC.

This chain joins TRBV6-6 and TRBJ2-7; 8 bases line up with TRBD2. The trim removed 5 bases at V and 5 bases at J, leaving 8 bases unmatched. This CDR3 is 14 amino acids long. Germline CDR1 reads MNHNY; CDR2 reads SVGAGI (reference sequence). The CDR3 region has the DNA TGTGCCAGCAGTCAGCCGGGACTAGAAAACGAGCAGTACTTC. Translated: CASSQPGLENEQYF.

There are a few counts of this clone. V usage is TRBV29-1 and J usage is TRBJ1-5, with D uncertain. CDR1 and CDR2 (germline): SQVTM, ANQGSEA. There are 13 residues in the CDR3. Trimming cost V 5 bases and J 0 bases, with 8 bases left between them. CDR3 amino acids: CSVKVDSNQPQHF. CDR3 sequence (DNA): TGCAGCGTTAAGGTCGATAGCAATCAGCCCCAGCATTTT. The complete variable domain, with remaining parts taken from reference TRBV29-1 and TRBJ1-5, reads SAVISQKPSRDICQRGTSLTIQCQVDSQVTMMFWYRQQPGQSLTLIATANQGSEATYESGFVIDKFPISRPNLTFSTLTVSNMSPEDSSIYLCSVKVDSNQPQHFGDGTRLSIL.

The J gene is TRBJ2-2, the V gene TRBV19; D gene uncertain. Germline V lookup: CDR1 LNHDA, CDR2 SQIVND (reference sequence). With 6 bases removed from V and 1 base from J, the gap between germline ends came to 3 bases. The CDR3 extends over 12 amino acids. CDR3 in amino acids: CASRGNTGELFF. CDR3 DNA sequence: TGTGCCAGTAGGGGGAACACCGGGGAGCTGTTTTTT.

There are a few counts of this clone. The CDR3 loop is CASSLGTGGYEQYF. The CDR3 region has the DNA TGTGCCAGCAGTCTCGGGACAGGGGGTTACGAGCAGTACTTC. The chain carries TRBV25-1 and TRBJ2-7; 11 positions agree with TRBD1. The CDR3 length is 14 residues. V was pared by 5 bases and J by 4 bases, with 4 bases of the junction left unmatched. CDR1 MGHDK and CDR2 SYGVNS come from the germline V gene.

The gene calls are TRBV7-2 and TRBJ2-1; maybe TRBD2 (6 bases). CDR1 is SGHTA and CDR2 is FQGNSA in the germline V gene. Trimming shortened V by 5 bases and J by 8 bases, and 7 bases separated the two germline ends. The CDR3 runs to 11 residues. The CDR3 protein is CASSRLDEQFF. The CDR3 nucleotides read TGTGCCAGCAGCCGACTAGATGAGCAGTTCTTC.

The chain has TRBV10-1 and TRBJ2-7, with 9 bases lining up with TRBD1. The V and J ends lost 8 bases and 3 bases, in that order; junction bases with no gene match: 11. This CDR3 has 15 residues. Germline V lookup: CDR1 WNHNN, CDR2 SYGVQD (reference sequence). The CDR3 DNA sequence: TGCGCCAGCCCTGGGACAGGGAAGGGGAACTACGAGCAGTACTTC. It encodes CASPGTGKGNYEQYF.

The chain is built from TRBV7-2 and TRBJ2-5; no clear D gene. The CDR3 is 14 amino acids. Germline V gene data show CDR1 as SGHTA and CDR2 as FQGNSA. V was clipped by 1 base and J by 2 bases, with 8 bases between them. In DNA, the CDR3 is TGTGCCAGCAGCTTAGGGAGCCCACAAGAGACCCAGTACTTC. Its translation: CASSLGSPQETQYF.

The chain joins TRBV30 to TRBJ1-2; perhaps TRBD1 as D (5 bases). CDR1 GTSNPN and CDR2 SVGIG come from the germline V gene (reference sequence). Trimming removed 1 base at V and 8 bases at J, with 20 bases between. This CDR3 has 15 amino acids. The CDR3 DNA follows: TGTGCCTGGAGTGGTCGACAGCCAGCGACTATGGGCTACACCTTC. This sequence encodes CAWSGRQPATMGYTF.

The CDR3 loop reads CASSKGGNTIYF. CDR3 DNA sequence: TGTGCCAGCAGCAAAGGAGGAAACACCATATATTTT. This chain links TRBV21-1 with TRBJ1-3. TRBV21-1 is a pseudogene locus. The CDR3 runs 12 residues.

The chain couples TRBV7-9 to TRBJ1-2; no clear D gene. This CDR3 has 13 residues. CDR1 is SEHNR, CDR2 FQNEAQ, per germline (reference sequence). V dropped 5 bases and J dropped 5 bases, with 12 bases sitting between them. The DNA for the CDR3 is TGTGCCAGCAGCCGGGCGGGATGGTATGGCTACACCTTC. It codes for CASSRAGWYGYTF.

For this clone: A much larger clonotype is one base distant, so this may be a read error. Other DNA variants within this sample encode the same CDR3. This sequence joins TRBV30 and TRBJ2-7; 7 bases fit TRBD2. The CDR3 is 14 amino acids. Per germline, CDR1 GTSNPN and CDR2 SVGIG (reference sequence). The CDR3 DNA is TGCGCCTGGAGTGGGGTGGGAGGGCCCTACGAGCAGTACTTC. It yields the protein CAWSGVGGPYEQYF.

The CDR3 coding sequence is TGTGCCAGCAGTGTAGGAGGGGACACCGGGGAGCTGTTTTTT. This codes for CASSVGGDTGELFF. The V gene is TRBV2, the J gene TRBJ2-2; D is perhaps TRBD2 (6 bases). Trimming took off 4 bases at V and 3 bases at J, with 9 bases between the two ends. The CDR3 is 14 residues long. Germline-derived CDR1 and CDR2 are SNHLY and FYNNEI.

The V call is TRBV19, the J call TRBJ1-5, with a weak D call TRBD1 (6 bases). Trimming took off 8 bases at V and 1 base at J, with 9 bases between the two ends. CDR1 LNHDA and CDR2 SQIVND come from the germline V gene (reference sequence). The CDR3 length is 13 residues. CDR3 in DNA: TGTGCCAGTGACCAGGGGAGCAATCAGCCCCAGCATTTT. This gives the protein CASDQGSNQPQHF.

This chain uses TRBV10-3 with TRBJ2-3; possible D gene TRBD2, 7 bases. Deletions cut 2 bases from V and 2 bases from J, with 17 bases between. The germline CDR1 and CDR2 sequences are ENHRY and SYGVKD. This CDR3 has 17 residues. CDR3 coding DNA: TGTGCCATCAGTGAGAGGGGGGGTGTCGGTACCACAGATACGCAGTATTTT. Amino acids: CAISERGGVGTTDTQYF.